This T cell receptor (beta chain) was documented in a study of read filtering for tumor transcriptome and immune sequencing. Study-level information: R-ISS stage counts were 8 for I, about 17 for II, 6 or 7 for III.

This clonotype occurred many times. At the time of active disease, bone marrow was collected from every patient. This library used 300 to 500 ng RNA and molecular barcoded adaptors spanning alpha/delta and beta/gamma chains. TCRdb re-called the reads through MiXCR, storing one row per CDR3 protein. This table holds about 58,000 distinct CDR3 sequences, roughly an eighth found once. Germline loops: CDR1 SGHRS, CDR2 YFSETQ. The ends were cut back, 3 bases at V and 2 bases at J, with 9 bases in the middle. This CDR3 spans 13 amino acids. The chain carries TRBV5-1 and TRBJ2-7, with D unclear. The receptor's source is a donor at least 40 years old with multiple myeloma. The sequencing sample was made of a population of CD138-negative cells sorted from bone marrow. This CDR3 is CASSSGRAYEQYF. Written as DNA, the CDR3 is TGCGCCAGCAGCTCCGGACGGGCCTACGAGCAGTACTTC. Together with reference TRBV5-1 and TRBJ2-7, the CDR3 gives the full variable domain: KAGVTQTPRYLIKTRGQQVTLSCSPISGHRSVSWYQQTPGQGLQFLFEYFSETQRNKGNFPGRFSGRQFSNSRSEMNVSTLELGDSALYLCASSSGRAYEQYFGPGTRLTVT.